This entry concerns a single T cell receptor beta chain. Its antigen remains unidentified. Produced via immunoSEQ multiplex PCR; TCRdb's table is partial and in-frame only. Of roughly 8,400 clones listed, 71% are singletons. This sample is drawn from a study of chemoradiotherapy in HPV16-positive cancers. Study information: A couple of HPV16-positive patients' cells yielded candidate HPV-specific clones and common motifs. Broader study findings: Candidate HPV-specific clones and E7-related TCR motifs grew in tumor during treatment.

Trimming removed 1 base from V and 5 bases from J, with 9 bases in between. The CDR3 sequence is 14 residues long. Germline V lookup: CDR1 MDHEN, CDR2 SYDVKM. This specimen was acquired from a patient who underwent chemoradiotherapy. The TCR comes from a human donor with HPV-associated anogenital cancer. The genes are TRBV28 and TRBJ1-5; perhaps TRBD1 as D (6 bases). The CDR3: CASSLLGGDQPQHF. CDR3 bases: TGTGCCAGCAGTTTATTAGGGGGTGATCAGCCCCAGCATTTT. The full variable domain, completed using reference TRBV28 and TRBJ1-5, is DVKVTQSSRYLVKRTGEKVFLECVQDMDHENMFWYRQDPGLGLRLIYFSYDVKMKEKGDIPEGYSVSREKKERFSLILESASTNQTSMYLCASSLLGGDQPQHFGDGTRLSIL.